Shown below are 5 T cell receptor beta chains from a single sample sequenced in a study of blood T cell repertoires in COVID-19. The table came from immunoSEQ multiplex PCR; TCRdb's copy has only in-frame clones and leaves some out. Of around 160,000 clones listed, less than 90% are singletons. Sequencing was performed on PBMCs or T cells enriched from blood (not recorded which). These receptors all come from a woman between 45 and 65 years old who had been exposed to COVID-19.

This chain uses TRBV6-2 or TRBV6-3 with TRBJ2-7; the D gene is possibly TRBD2 (6 bases). This CDR3 has 14 amino acids. Germline loops: CDR1 MNHEY, CDR2 SVGEGT. V was trimmed by 7 bases and J by 3 bases, leaving 16 bases between them. CDR3 DNA sequence: TGTGCCAGCAACCCCCGGGACTCCCTCTACGAGCAGTACTTC. It codes for CASNPRDSLYEQYF.

The gene calls are TRBV9 and TRBJ1-2; D possibly corresponds to TRBD1 (5 bases). The CDR3 length is 15 residues. Germline lookup yields CDR1 SGDLS and CDR2 YYNGEE. V was trimmed by 0 bases and J by 2 bases, leaving 11 bases between them. CDR3 sequence (DNA): TGTGCCAGCAGCGTAGGGGGCAGCGCAAACTATGGCTACACCTTC. Encoded protein: CASSVGGSANYGYTF.

In nucleotides, the CDR3 is TGTGCCAGCAGCTCCCGAGAGACCGGGGGGGCTTTCTTT. This codes for CASSSRETGGAFF. This chain connects TRBV13 to TRBJ1-1; TRBD1 is a possible D gene (5 bases). The V and J ends lost 4 bases and 11 bases respectively, with 17 bases between them. The CDR3 extends over 13 amino acids. CDR1 and CDR2 from the germline V gene are PRHDT and FYEKMQ (reference sequence).

The count of this clone is one. The gene calls are TRBV4-3 and TRBJ1-6; D might be TRBD1 (6 bases). This CDR3 has 16 residues. V shed 4 bases and J shed 7 bases, with 17 bases lying between them. In germline, CDR1 is LGHNA, CDR2 YSLEER. The chain's CDR3 is CASSRHTGGANSPLHF. The DNA for the CDR3 is TGCGCCAGCAGCCGACATACCGGGGGGGCGAATTCACCCCTCCACTTT.

This chain links TRBV5-8 with TRBJ2-3, with 8 bases fitting TRBD2. J gave up 6 bases and V 0 bases, and 12 bases lay outside the gene matches. CDR1 and CDR2 from the germline V gene are SGHTS and YDEGEE. The CDR3 is 17 amino acids. This CDR3 reads CASSLGMLRGGSDTQYF. CDR3 nucleotides: TGTGCCAGCAGCTTGGGGATGCTCCGCGGGGGGTCGGATACGCAGTATTTT.